A selection of T cell receptor beta chains follows, all from one sample in a study of cytomegalovirus exposure and HLA in healthy donors. Using immunoSEQ multiplex PCR, the repertoire was profiled, and TCRdb retains in-frame clones only, with some absent. This table has about 140,000 clones, around 90% appearing once. Sequenced input: PBMCs. These receptors all stem from a woman in her forties in good health and CMV-seronegative. The CDR3 runs from the conserved cysteine through the conserved F or W. The D gene is left open where the match is weak. Clone size is not always given. Where it is, it says once, few, many or a class for expanded clones.

TRBV25-1,.,TRBJ2-2,.,CASTYRGTGELFF,TGTGCCAGCACATACCGGGGCACCGGGGAGCTGTTTTTT
TRBV6-1,.,TRBJ2-3,TRBD1,CASSATGDTDTQYF,TGTGCCAGCAGTGCCACAGGGGACACAGATACGCAGTATTTT
TRBV10-3,few,TRBJ2-7,TRBD2,CAISPGLAGDIGPEQYF,TGTGCCATCAGTCCGGGACTAGCGGGAGATATCGGGCCCGAGCAGTACTTC
TRBV19,.,TRBJ2-7,TRBD1,CASAGQGALHEQYF,TGTGCCAGCGCAGGCCAGGGGGCGCTCCACGAGCAGTACTTC
TRBV6-5,.,TRBJ1-4,.,CASSYAPGAEKLFF,TGTGCCAGCAGTTATGCGCCAGGGGCTGAAAAACTGTTTTTT
TRBV27,.,TRBJ1-2,TRBD1,CASSFLSGQGFYGYTF,TGTGCCAGCAGTTTTCTTTCGGGACAGGGGTTCTATGGCTACACCTTC
TRBV10-2,.,TRBJ1-5,TRBD1,CASSEFPRPGGREPQHF,TGCGCCAGCAGTGAATTCCCTAGGCCAGGGGGCAGGGAGCCCCAGCATTTT
TRBV6-5,.,TRBJ2-7,TRBD1,CASGWDRGYEQYF,TGTGCCAGCGGCTGGGACAGGGGATACGAGCAGTACTTC
TRBV9,.,TRBJ2-1,TRBD2,CASSGGLKSYNEQFF,TGTGCCAGCAGCGGGGGACTAAAGTCCTACAATGAGCAGTTCTTC
TRBV30,.,TRBJ2-7,.,CAWSDRLRSYEQYF,TGTGCCTGGAGTGACCGACTCCGATCCTACGAGCAGTACTTC
TRBV28,.,TRBJ2-7,TRBD1,CASSSGQGKYEQYF,TGTGCCAGCAGCTCCGGACAGGGGAAATACGAGCAGTACTTC
TRBV6-6,.,TRBJ1-2,TRBD1,CASSYPTGGWDYGYTF,TGTGCCAGCAGTTATCCTACAGGGGGATGGGACTATGGCTACACCTTC